The 21 T cell receptor beta chains given below trace back to one sample, sequenced in a study of T cells in Graves' hyperthyroidism and ophthalmopathy. Regions amplified from RNA transcripts were the TCR beta CDR3 regions. First-round RT-PCR with HTBI primers amplified the TCR CDR3 region. From the multiplex PCR reads, TCRdb called clonotypes with MiXCR, one entry per CDR3 protein. There are 500,000 to 600,000 distinct CDR3 sequences in the sample; approximately 49% occur only once, and 44% lies in the top ten. The sequencing sample was made of peripheral blood or thyroid tissue (not recorded which). These receptors came from an adult woman with Graves' disease, either hyperthyroidism or ophthalmopathy (not recorded which).

V is TRBV2 and J is TRBJ1-2; D uncertain. Trimming removed 7 bases at V and 6 bases at J, with 15 bases between. Per the germline V gene, CDR1 is SNHLY and CDR2 is FYNNEI. The CDR3 is 13 residues long. CDR3: CASKVNSGNGYTF. The CDR3 bases are TGTGCCAGCAAAGTGAACTCTGGAAATGGCTACACCTTC.

CDR3 sequence: CATGQGSLQETQYF. CDR3 nucleotides: TGTGCCACCGGACAGGGAAGTCTTCAAGAGACCCAGTACTTC. The genes are TRBV10-3 and TRBJ2-5; 8 bases line up with TRBD1. J lost 2 bases, V lost 10 bases, and 9 bases had no gene match. The germline V gene encodes CDR1 ENHRY and CDR2 SYGVKD. The CDR3 is made up of 14 amino acids.

This clonotype has a single count. V is TRBV6-1 and J is TRBJ1-5; the match to TRBD1 covers 8 bases. Germline V CDR1 and CDR2: MNHNS, SASEGT. The CDR3 has 15 amino acids. V lost 1 base and J lost 5; bases outside the gene matches: 4. The CDR3 sequence is CASSEEPTGDQPQHF. CDR3 DNA sequence: TGTGCCAGCAGTGAAGAACCGACAGGGGATCAGCCCCAGCATTTT.

There are a few counts of this clonotype. The rearrangement joins TRBV20-1 to TRBJ2-2; the D is unclear. CDR3 length: 12 amino acids. Germline assignment: CDR1 DFQATT and CDR2 SNEGSKA (reference sequence). Trimming shortened V by 0 bases and J by 5 bases, and 4 bases separated the two germline ends. The CDR3 protein is CSARDLTGELFF. For the CDR3, the DNA is TGCAGTGCTAGAGATCTAACCGGGGAGCTGTTTTTT.

The J gene is TRBJ1-1, the V gene TRBV10-3; no firm D call. CDR3 length equals 14 residues. Trimming stripped 4 bases from V and 1 base from J, with 10 bases between. Germline assignment: CDR1 ENHRY and CDR2 SYGVKD. CDR3 protein: CAISARDGNTEAFF. The CDR3 nucleotides read TGTGCCATCAGTGCTAGAGATGGGAACACTGAAGCTTTCTTT.

The chain has TRBV19 and TRBJ1-5, with D perhaps TRBD1 (6 bases). The CDR3 contains 13 residues. Germline V gene sequence: CDR1 LNHDA, CDR2 SQIVND (reference sequence). Trimming removed 6 bases from V and 4 bases from J, with 10 bases in between. The CDR3: CASSGQMNQPQHF. CDR3 sequence (DNA): TGTGCCAGTAGCGGACAGATGAATCAGCCCCAGCATTTT.

This clonotype showed up just a few times. V gene TRBV20-1 combines with J gene TRBJ1-1; D perhaps matches TRBD1 (5 bases). The CDR3 loop spans 14 amino acids. The ends were cut back, 6 bases at V and 5 bases at J, with 19 bases in the middle. Germline CDR1 DFQATT, CDR2 SNEGSKA (reference sequence). The CDR3, as DNA: TGCAGTGCAACTCCCGGGACTGTGGAGACTGAAGCTTTCTTT. Encoded protein: CSATPGTVETEAFF.

Only a few counts were recorded for this clonotype. The CDR3 loop is CAISERTGTNSPLHF. For the CDR3, the DNA is TGTGCCATCAGTGAAAGGACAGGAACGAATTCACCCCTCCACTTT. This chain uses TRBV10-3 with TRBJ1-6; 7 bases match TRBD1. From germline, CDR1 is ENHRY and CDR2 SYGVKD. Trimming took 3 bases from V and 7 from J; bases not matched to a gene: 6. This CDR3 is 15 amino acids long.

This clonotype was picked up many times. The rearrangement uses TRBV13 and TRBJ1-1; D not resolved. Deletions cut 0 bases from V and 4 bases from J, with 3 bases between. The CDR3 covers 12 residues. CDR1 and CDR2 from the germline V gene are PRHDT and FYEKMQ (reference sequence). CDR3 nucleotide sequence: TGTGCCAGCAGCTTAGGCGCCACTGAAGCTTTCTTT. It translates to CASSLGATEAFF.

This clonotype has a count of ten or more. The chain couples TRBV20-1 to TRBJ1-1; 8 bases map to TRBD1. Germline CDR1 reads DFQATT; CDR2 reads SNEGSKA (reference sequence). This CDR3 region has 14 residues. J lost 5 bases, V lost 2 bases, and 7 bases had no gene match. The CDR3 sequence: CSARHRTGWTEAFF. CDR3 nucleotide sequence: TGCAGTGCTAGACATCGGACAGGGTGGACTGAAGCTTTCTTT.

The gene calls are TRBV5-5 and TRBJ1-6, with D possibly TRBD1 on 5 matching bases. The CDR3 covers 15 residues. Deletions cut 4 bases from V and 9 bases from J, with 17 bases between. Germline CDR1 reads SGHKS; CDR2 reads YYEKEE (reference sequence). The CDR3 nucleotides are TGTGCCAGCAGCGCGGACGGGGGACCTCGTTCACCCCTCCACTTT. Protein: CASSADGGPRSPLHF. Supplemented by reference TRBV5-5 and TRBJ1-6, the full variable domain reads DAGVTQSPTHLIKTRGQQVTLRCSPISGHKSVSWYQQVLGQGPQFIFQYYEKEERGRGNFPDRFSARQFPNYSSELNVNALLLGDSALYLCASSADGGPRSPLHFGNGTRLTVT.

The table lists this clonotype with a few counts. V and J are TRBV7-2 and TRBJ1-2; no clear D gene. The germline V gene has CDR1 SGHTA and CDR2 FQGNSA. The CDR3 contains 14 residues. Deletions cut 1 base from V and 12 bases from J, with 18 bases between. DNA of the CDR3: TGTGCCAGCAGCTTAGGAGGTTTGAGCTCTGGAAACACCTTC. Translated: CASSLGGLSSGNTF.

The gene calls are TRBV12-3 or TRBV12-4 and TRBJ2-5; unclear D gene. V was cut by 3 bases and J by 1 base, with 6 bases left in between. The CDR3 extends over 13 amino acids. The CDR3 protein is CASSFYSQETQYF. DNA of the CDR3: TGTGCCAGCAGTTTCTATAGCCAAGAGACCCAGTACTTC.

This clonotype was observed at least ten times. The genes are TRBV6-6 and TRBJ1-5, with D uncertain. This CDR3 is built from 14 residues. V was trimmed by 2 bases and J by 6 bases, leaving 11 bases between them. CDR1 and CDR2 (germline): MNHNY, SVGAGI (reference sequence). The CDR3 sequence is CASSYDWHSQPQHF. For the CDR3, the DNA is TGTGCCAGCAGTTACGATTGGCATAGTCAGCCCCAGCATTTT.

This clonotype has a handful of counts. The J gene is TRBJ1-2, the V gene TRBV4-2, with 7 bases that match TRBD1. V lost 4 bases, J lost 4 bases, and 9 bases stayed unmatched. The CDR3 length is 15 residues. The germline CDR1 and CDR2 sequences are LGHNA and YNFKEQ. The CDR3 coding sequence is TGTGCCAGCAGCCTACAATACACAGGGGTCTATGGCTACACCTTC. It specifies CASSLQYTGVYGYTF.

The chain links TRBV12-3 or TRBV12-4 to TRBJ1-3; the D gene is possibly TRBD1 (6 bases). The CDR3 is made up of 16 amino acids. V was pared by 1 base and J by 0 bases, with 10 bases between. This CDR3 is CASSLGGTNSGNTIYF. The CDR3 nucleotides read TGTGCCAGCAGTTTAGGGGGGACAAACTCTGGAAACACCATATATTTT.

This clonotype was seen once. V and J are TRBV11-2 and TRBJ2-5; D is undetermined. CDR1 is SGHAT, CDR2 FQNNGV, per germline. With 0 bases removed from V and 4 bases from J, the gap between germline ends came to 9 bases. The CDR3 has 14 amino acids. The CDR3: CASSLDLSVETQYF. CDR3 sequence (DNA): TGTGCCAGCAGCTTAGATTTATCTGTAGAGACCCAGTACTTC.

This clonotype was recorded many times. The chain uses TRBV10-3 and TRBJ1-5, with D maybe TRBD1 (6 bases). CDR3 length equals 16 residues. The germline V and J ends were trimmed by 0 bases and 3 bases, with 12 bases remaining between them. Germline V gene sequence: CDR1 ENHRY, CDR2 SYGVKD. The CDR3 sequence: CAISESRGGPNQPQHF. Here the CDR3 DNA reads TGTGCCATCAGTGAGTCTCGCGGGGGCCCCAATCAGCCCCAGCATTTT.

This clonotype was detected many times. The J gene is TRBJ1-6, the V gene TRBV2, with 8 bases fitting TRBD1. The CDR3 covers 15 residues. The germline gives CDR1 SNHLY, CDR2 FYNNEI. The V and J ends lost 4 bases and 12 bases, in that order; junction bases with no gene match: 11. CDR3 protein: CASSVITGGWEPLHF. The CDR3 region has the DNA TGTGCCAGCAGTGTTATCACAGGGGGTTGGGAACCCCTCCACTTT.

This clonotype came up many times. This chain joins TRBV10-3 and TRBJ1-2; D is uncertain. V lost 8 bases to trimming and J lost 5 bases, with 9 bases between them. Germline CDR1 ENHRY, CDR2 SYGVKD. The CDR3 is 11 amino acids. CDR3 DNA sequence: TGTGCCATCGGCGTGGGTTATGGCTACACCTTC. Protein: CAIGVGYGYTF.

J is TRBJ1-1 and V is TRBV11-2; 8 bases fit TRBD1. V lost 5 bases to trimming and J lost 6 bases; unmatched junction nucleotides: 8. This CDR3 is 14 amino acids long. Per germline, CDR1 SGHAT and CDR2 FQNNGV. This CDR3 reads CASSPGQGDAEAFF. The CDR3 DNA is TGTGCCAGCAGCCCTGGACAGGGAGACGCTGAAGCTTTCTTT.